This T cell receptor (beta chain) was documented in a study of naive and memory T cell subsets. There are 17 residues in the CDR3. The V end lost 7 bases, the J end lost 6 bases, and 24 bases lay between the germline ends. Germline lookup yields CDR1 SGHVS and CDR2 FNYEAQ. General observations from the study: Especially in CD8 cells, naive repertoires contained a few larger clonotypes, possibly CD45RA-re-expressing memory cells. Gini index rose across naive, CM, EM and EMRA in CD4 and CD8.

The beta constant-region primer was an equimolar mix of two oligonucleotides covering TRBC1 and TRBC2. Four rounds of PCR amplified the ligated cDNA using nested alpha and beta constant-region primers plus SP2. The cDNA 3' end received a ligated single-stranded oligonucleotide carrying the SP2 primer and a 12-nucleotide UMI. TCRdb re-derived calls from the UMI-ligation and nested PCR reads in MiXCR, one entry per CDR3 protein. Of roughly 150,000 distinct CDR3 sequences in the sample, 22% were seen once. Worth noting for this clonotype: Its matching antigen is unknown. A much larger clone differs by one base, so this may be a read error.

This TCR derives from a human donor in good health. The source material was naive CD4+ T cells from blood. The chain combines TRBV7-6 with TRBJ2-2, with D perhaps given as TRBD1 or TRBD2 (7 bases each). The CDR3 DNA reads TGTGCCAGCATCCCAAACCAGGGGGGGAGAGCTTCCGGGGAGCTGTTTTTT. Translated: CASIPNQGGRASGELFF. The variable domain in full, with the rest retrieved from reference TRBV7-6 and TRBJ2-2, is GAGVSQSPRYKVTKRGQDVALRCDPISGHVSLYWYRQALGQGPEFLTYFNYEAQQDKSGLPNDRFSAERPEGSISTLTIQRTEQRDSAMYRCASIPNQGGRASGELFFGEGSRLTVL.